This TCR beta chain was sequenced in a study of cytomegalovirus exposure and HLA in healthy donors. Trimming shortened V by 5 bases and J by 0 bases, and 13 bases separated the two germline ends. In germline, CDR1 is GTSNPN, CDR2 SVGIG (reference sequence). The CDR3 extends over 14 amino acids. Regarding this clone: Its cognate antigen is unknown.

Amplification used 60 Vbeta primers and 13 Jbeta primers. This table comes from immunoSEQ multiplex PCR, and its TCRdb copy is limited to in-frame clones, with some not included. The sample lists approximately 100,000 clones, roughly 84% occurring once. Regarding the study as a whole: Earlier analysis yielded a pattern in which most TCR beta V segments were productive about 90% or about 30% of the time.

Sequencing was performed on PBMCs. The sequence was collected from a woman aged 18-30 years in good health and CMV-seronegative. V and J are TRBV30 and TRBJ1-1, with a tentative D call TRBD1 (6 bases). The CDR3 DNA reads as TGTGCCTGGCAACCGGGACAAATGAACACTGAAGCTTTCTTT. Encoded protein: CAWQPGQMNTEAFF.